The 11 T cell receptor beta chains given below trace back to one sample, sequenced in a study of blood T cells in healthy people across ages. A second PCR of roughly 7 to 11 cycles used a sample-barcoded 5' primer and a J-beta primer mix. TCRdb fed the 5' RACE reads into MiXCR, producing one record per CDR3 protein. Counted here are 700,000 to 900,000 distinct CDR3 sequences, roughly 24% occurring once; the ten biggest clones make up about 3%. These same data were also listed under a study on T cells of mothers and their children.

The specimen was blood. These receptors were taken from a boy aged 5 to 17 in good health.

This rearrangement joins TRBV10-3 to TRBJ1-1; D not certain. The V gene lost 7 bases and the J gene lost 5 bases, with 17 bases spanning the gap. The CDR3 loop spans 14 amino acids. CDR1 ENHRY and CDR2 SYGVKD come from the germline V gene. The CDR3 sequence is CAITSGEQRTEAFF. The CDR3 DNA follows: TGTGCCATCACTTCGGGAGAGCAACGGACTGAAGCTTTCTTT.

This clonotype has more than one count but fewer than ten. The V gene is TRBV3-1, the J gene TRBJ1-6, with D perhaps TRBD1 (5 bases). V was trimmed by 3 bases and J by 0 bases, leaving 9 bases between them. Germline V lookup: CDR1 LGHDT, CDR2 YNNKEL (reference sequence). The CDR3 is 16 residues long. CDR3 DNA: TGTGCCAGCAGCCAGGAGGGGAGCTCCTATAATTCACCCCTCCACTTT. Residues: CASSQEGSSYNSPLHF.

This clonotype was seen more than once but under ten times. The CDR3 reads CASSRGGTRTWGEKLFF. The CDR3 nucleotides are TGTGCCAGCAGCCGAGGAGGAACGAGGACCTGGGGTGAAAAACTGTTTTTT. This chain uses TRBV12-3 or TRBV12-4 with TRBJ1-4; D call uncertain. There are 17 residues in the CDR3. Trimming took off 6 bases at V and 7 bases at J, with 24 bases between the two ends.

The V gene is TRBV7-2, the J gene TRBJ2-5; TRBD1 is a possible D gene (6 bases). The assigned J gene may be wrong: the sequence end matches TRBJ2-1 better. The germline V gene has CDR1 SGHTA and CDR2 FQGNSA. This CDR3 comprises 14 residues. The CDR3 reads CASSLGPLRDTQFF. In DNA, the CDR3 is TGTGCCAGCAGCTTAGGCCCCCTACGGGACACGCAGTTCTTC.

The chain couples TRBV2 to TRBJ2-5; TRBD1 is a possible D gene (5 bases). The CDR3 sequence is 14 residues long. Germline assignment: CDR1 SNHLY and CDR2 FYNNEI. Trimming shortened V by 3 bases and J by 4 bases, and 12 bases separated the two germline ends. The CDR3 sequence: CASSDPGKVETQYF. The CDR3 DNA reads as TGTGCCAGCAGTGACCCAGGGAAGGTAGAGACCCAGTACTTC.

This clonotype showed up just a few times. The CDR3, as DNA: TGCAGTGCTAGGTTGACAGGGGGTAACGAGCAGTACTTC. Protein sequence: CSARLTGGNEQYF. The gene calls are TRBV20-1 and TRBJ2-5, with 9 positions matching TRBD1. The closer fit of TRBJ2-7 to the DNA end suggests the J call may be wrong. CDR1 and CDR2 from the germline V gene are DFQATT and SNEGSKA (reference sequence). The CDR3 contains 13 residues.

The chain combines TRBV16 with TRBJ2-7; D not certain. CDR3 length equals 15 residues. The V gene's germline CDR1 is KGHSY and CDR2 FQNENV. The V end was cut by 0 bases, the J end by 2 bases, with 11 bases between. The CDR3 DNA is TGTGCCAGCAGCCAATCTCAGATCCAGACCTACGAGCAGTACTTC. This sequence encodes CASSQSQIQTYEQYF.

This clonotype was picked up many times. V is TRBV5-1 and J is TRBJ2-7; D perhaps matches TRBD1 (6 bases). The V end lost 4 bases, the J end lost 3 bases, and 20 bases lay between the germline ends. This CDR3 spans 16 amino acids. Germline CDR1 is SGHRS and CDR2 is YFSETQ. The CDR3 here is CASSDGTPVGDYEQYF. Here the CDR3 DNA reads TGCGCCAGCAGCGACGGGACACCGGTTGGGGACTACGAGCAGTACTTC.

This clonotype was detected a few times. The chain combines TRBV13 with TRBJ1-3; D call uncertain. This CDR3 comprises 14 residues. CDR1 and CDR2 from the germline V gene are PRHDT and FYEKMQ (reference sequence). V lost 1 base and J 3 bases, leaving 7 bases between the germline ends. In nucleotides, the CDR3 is TGTGCCAGCAGCTTAGACCCCTTTGGAAACACCATATATTTT. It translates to CASSLDPFGNTIYF.

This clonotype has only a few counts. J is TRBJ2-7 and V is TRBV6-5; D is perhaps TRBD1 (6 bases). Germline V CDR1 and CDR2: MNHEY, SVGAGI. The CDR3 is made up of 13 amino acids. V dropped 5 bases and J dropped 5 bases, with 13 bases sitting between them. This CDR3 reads CASSPGAGNEQYF. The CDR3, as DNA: TGTGCCAGCAGTCCAGGGGCAGGGAACGAGCAGTACTTC.

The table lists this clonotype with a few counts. The DNA for the CDR3 is TGCGCCAGCAGCTTGGTGCCAGTCCCGACGGGTGAGCAGTTCTTC. The encoded protein is CASSLVPVPTGEQFF. This chain uses TRBV5-1 with TRBJ2-1; D not resolved. Germline V gives CDR1 SGHRS, CDR2 YFSETQ. This CDR3 has 15 amino acids. V was pared by 0 bases and J by 9 bases, with 16 bases between.